Sequencing of this T cell receptor beta chain was carried out in a study of radiation and T cells in renal cell carcinoma. Study-wide results and caveats: In blood, top tumor clones expanded by 2 weeks, shrinking by 4.

This clone came up a few times. Its antigen is still unknown. The table came from immunoSEQ multiplex PCR; TCRdb's copy has only in-frame clones and leaves some out. The sample has more than 95,000 clones, roughly 80% seen once; the top ten hold about 2.9%. Time point given: baseline pretreatment blood. The treatment was: 15 Gy SBRT to primary tumor, nephrectomy 4 weeks later. The TCR comes from a woman aged 55-70 years with renal cell carcinoma. Material: blood, obtained from a patient whose treatment included radiotherapy and nephrectomy.

The CDR3 is CASSPSGAPGYTF. CDR3 nucleotides: TGTGCCAGTAGTCCTTCGGGGGCGCCGGGCTACACCTTC. The J gene is TRBJ1-2, the V gene TRBV19; a weak D match, TRBD1 (6 bases). Germline CDR1 and CDR2: LNHDA and SQIVND (reference sequence). V lost 5 bases and J lost 8, with 15 bases in between. CDR3 length: 13 residues.